This TCR beta chain was profiled in a study of control samples from healthy donors and cancer patients. The CDR3 runs to 15 residues. V lost 6 bases and J lost 0, with 12 bases in between. Germline V gene sequence: CDR1 MNHNY, CDR2 SVGAGI (reference sequence). Assay used: immunoSEQ multiplex PCR; TCRdb lists only in-frame clones, some missing. The table has approximately 160,000 clones, about 93% seen once. The receptor was isolated from an older woman in good health. J is TRBJ1-3 and V is TRBV6-6; no clear D. Sequencing was carried out using blood. This CDR3 reads CASSHPSSSGNTIYF. For the CDR3, the DNA is TGTGCCAGCAGCCACCCTAGTAGCTCTGGAAACACCATATATTTT.